Below, 6 T cell receptor beta chains from the same sample are listed, as sequenced in a study of control samples from healthy donors and cancer patients. Data came from immunoSEQ multiplex PCR; TCRdb stores just in-frame clones and leaves some out. The sample includes 100,000 to 150,000 clones, roughly 92% of them seen just once. The sequenced sample was blood. All receptors come from a woman under 30 in good health.

The V call is TRBV4-3, the J call TRBJ2-1, with 11 bases matching TRBD2. With V trimmed by 1 base and J by 0 bases, 8 bases remained unmatched. CDR3 length equals 19 residues. Germline V CDR1 and CDR2: LGHNA, YSLEER. CDR3 sequence: CASSQVPFLAGGSYNEQFF. Written as DNA, the CDR3 is TGCGCCAGCAGCCAAGTTCCCTTTCTAGCGGGGGGCTCCTACAATGAGCAGTTCTTC.

The rearrangement uses TRBV18 and TRBJ1-6; D gene uncertain. The CDR3 has 13 amino acids. Trimming stripped 2 bases from V and 6 bases from J, with 5 bases between. Germline CDR1 KGHSH, CDR2 LQKENI. In nucleotides, the CDR3 is TGTGCCAGCTCACCAAGCCTTAATTCACCCCTCCACTTT. As protein: CASSPSLNSPLHF.

The chain links TRBV6-6 to TRBJ1-1, with D perhaps TRBD1 (6 bases). CDR3 length: 14 amino acids. Trimming removed 2 bases at V and 12 bases at J, with 19 bases between. Germline CDR1 reads MNHNY; CDR2 reads SVGAGI (reference sequence). The CDR3 region has the DNA TGTGCCAGCAGTTACCAACAGGGTTTAAGGGAGACTTTCTTT. This encodes CASSYQQGLRETFF.

The chain recombines TRBV4-2 with TRBJ2-3, with 8 bases aligning to TRBD2. The ends lost 0 bases at V and 3 bases at J; junction bases unmatched: 8. Germline-derived CDR1 and CDR2 are LGHNA and YNFKEQ. There are 17 residues in the CDR3. Here the CDR3 reads CASSQEDRPSGTDTQYF. CDR3 nucleotides: TGTGCCAGCAGCCAAGAAGACAGGCCTAGCGGGACAGATACGCAGTATTTT.

This chain uses TRBV7-6 with TRBJ2-5; 8 bases line up with TRBD1. Germline CDR1 is SGHVS and CDR2 is FNYEAQ. CDR3 length: 15 residues. J lost 4 bases, V lost 0 bases, and 4 bases had no gene match. In nucleotides, the CDR3 is TGTGCCAGCAGCTTAGCGGACAGGGTAATAGAGACCCAGTACTTC. This codes for CASSLADRVIETQYF. Filled out from reference TRBV7-6 and TRBJ2-5, the complete variable domain reads GAGVSQSPRYKVTKRGQDVALRCDPISGHVSLYWYRQALGQGPEFLTYFNYEAQQDKSGLPNDRFSAERPEGSISTLTIQRTEQRDSAMYRCASSLADRVIETQYFGPGTRLLVL.

This clone showed up just once. The J gene is TRBJ2-3, the V gene TRBV24-1; D unclear. V was pared by 3 bases and J by 6 bases, with 12 bases between. Looked up from germline, CDR1 is KGHDR and CDR2 is SFDVKD. This CDR3 has 14 residues. CDR3: CATSDDGIVDTQYF. The CDR3 DNA reads TGTGCCACCAGTGATGATGGTATCGTGGATACGCAGTATTTT.